The next 10 T cell receptor beta chains were all read from a single sample in a study of response to subunit inactivated influenza vaccine. TCRdb re-derived calls from the RT-PCR reads in MiXCR, one entry per CDR3 protein. The sample has about 300,000 distinct CDR3 sequences, over 20% seen once; the top ten hold 10%. The sample in question was PBMCs from blood, obtained 21 months after vaccination. Receptor source: a man between 50 and 70 years old who received an inactivated influenza vaccine.

In its sample, this clonotype was seen a few times. J is TRBJ2-2 and V is TRBV18; no clear D gene. The V and J ends lost 1 base and 6 bases respectively, with 6 bases between them. From germline, CDR1 is KGHSH and CDR2 LQKENI. CDR3 size: 13 residues. In DNA, the CDR3 is TGTGCCAGCTCACCACTTGAGTCCGGGGAGCTGTTTTTT. It is translated as CASSPLESGELFF.

V and J are TRBV12-3 or TRBV12-4 and TRBJ1-1; D is uncertain. The CDR3 spans 13 residues. The germline V and J ends were trimmed by 7 bases and 0 bases, with 9 bases remaining between them. The CDR3 region has the DNA TGTGCCAGCACCTCTAACATGAACACTGAAGCTTTCTTT. Translation gives CASTSNMNTEAFF.

This clonotype was counted a few times. The rearrangement uses TRBV11-2 and TRBJ2-6; D is undetermined. Germline V gives CDR1 SGHAT, CDR2 FQNNGV. Trimming took off 2 bases at V and 0 bases at J, with 11 bases between the two ends. The CDR3 loop spans 17 amino acids. CDR3 DNA: TGTGCCAGCAGCTTAAACATGTACACCTCTGGGGCCAACGTCCTGACTTTC. Translation gives CASSLNMYTSGANVLTF.

This rearrangement joins TRBV20-1 to TRBJ1-2; 9 bases match TRBD1. Trimming cost V 3 bases and J 4 bases; bases outside gene matches: 6. This CDR3 is built from 14 residues. Germline assignment: CDR1 DFQATT and CDR2 SNEGSKA (reference sequence). CDR3 sequence reads: CSASRPGQGYGYTF. The CDR3 nucleotides read TGCAGTGCTAGTCGACCGGGACAGGGCTATGGCTACACCTTC.

This clonotype was observed a few times. The chain combines TRBV6-5 with TRBJ1-4; D not certain. Germline CDR1 is MNHEY and CDR2 is SVGAGI. The CDR3 consists of 17 residues. Trimming stripped 2 bases from V and 8 bases from J, with 21 bases between. CDR3 region: CASSYEGFVGMWEKLFF. The CDR3 region has the DNA TGTGCCAGCAGTTACGAAGGCTTCGTCGGGATGTGGGAAAAACTGTTTTTT.

V and J are TRBV5-1 and TRBJ2-6, with 9 bases fitting TRBD1. This CDR3 has 15 amino acids. V lost 7 bases, J lost 2 bases, and 4 bases stayed unmatched. The germline V gene encodes CDR1 SGHRS and CDR2 YFSETQ. DNA of the CDR3: TGCGCCAGCGGGACAGGGTCTACTGGGGCCAACGTCCTGACTTTC. Its protein is CASGTGSTGANVLTF.

The V call is TRBV7-9, the J call TRBJ2-1; 7 bases are a match to TRBD1. The V gene end was trimmed by 5 bases and the J gene end by 8 bases; junction bases not matched to a gene: 9. Germline V gives CDR1 SEHNR, CDR2 FQNEAQ (reference sequence). The CDR3 is 14 residues long. In nucleotides, the CDR3 is TGTGCCAGCAGCCCTACGACAGGGTGGGATGAGCAGTTCTTC. Its protein product is CASSPTTGWDEQFF.

This clonotype was counted only a few times. This rearrangement joins TRBV29-1 to TRBJ2-7; D is perhaps TRBD1 (5 bases). V was pared by 5 bases and J by 3 bases, with 11 bases between. This CDR3 is 12 amino acids long. Germline CDR1 reads SQVTM; CDR2 reads ANQGSEA. CDR3 amino acids: CSVLQGNYEQYF. CDR3 bases: TGCAGCGTTCTCCAGGGCAACTACGAGCAGTACTTC.

The gene calls are TRBV4-2 and TRBJ2-3; D is tentatively TRBD1 or TRBD2 (6 bases each). The ends were cut back, 1 base at V and 6 bases at J, with 8 bases in the middle. CDR1 is LGHNA and CDR2 is YNFKEQ in the germline V gene. CDR3 length equals 13 residues. The CDR3 sequence is CASSQVGGDTQYF. The CDR3 DNA reads TGTGCCAGCAGCCAAGTAGGGGGGGATACGCAGTATTTT.

This clonotype was counted a few times. The chain couples TRBV12-3 or TRBV12-4 to TRBJ2-3, with TRBD1 matching over 7 bases. This CDR3 comprises 12 residues. V lost 7 bases, J lost 4 bases, and 2 bases stayed unmatched. CDR3 DNA sequence: TGTGCCAGCACCACAGGGGCAGATACGCAGTATTTT. It translates to CASTTGADTQYF.